The sequence of this T cell receptor beta chain was determined in a study of T cell responses to AZD1222 COVID-19 vaccine. In regard to this clone: Antigen specificity is unknown.

Sequencing used immunoSEQ multiplex PCR; TCRdb keeps in-frame clones, though not all of them. The data contain about 180,000 clones, around 90% of them singletons. The junction had 1 base not matched to a gene; V was cut back by 5 bases and J by 3 bases. The CDR3 contains 13 residues. CDR1 and CDR2 from the germline V gene are SGHTA and FQGTGA. Findings of the study overall: Most donors were white British, females outnumbered males, and clonal diversity was possibly underestimated. Baseline serology detected seropositivity in only six or seven AZD1222 recipients. Sampled repertoires all dated from after the peak T cell response. Vaccine-associated CD4 TCRs ranged over spike, dominating at 160-218 and 743-854.

This material consisted of peripheral blood, taken on day 0 of AZD1222 vaccination. The chain joins TRBV7-3 to TRBJ2-1, with TRBD2 matching 7 bases. The source is an adult in good health. DNA of the CDR3: TGTGCCAGCAGCCGCGGGAGCTACAATGAGCAGTTCTTC. Translating gives CASSRGSYNEQFF.